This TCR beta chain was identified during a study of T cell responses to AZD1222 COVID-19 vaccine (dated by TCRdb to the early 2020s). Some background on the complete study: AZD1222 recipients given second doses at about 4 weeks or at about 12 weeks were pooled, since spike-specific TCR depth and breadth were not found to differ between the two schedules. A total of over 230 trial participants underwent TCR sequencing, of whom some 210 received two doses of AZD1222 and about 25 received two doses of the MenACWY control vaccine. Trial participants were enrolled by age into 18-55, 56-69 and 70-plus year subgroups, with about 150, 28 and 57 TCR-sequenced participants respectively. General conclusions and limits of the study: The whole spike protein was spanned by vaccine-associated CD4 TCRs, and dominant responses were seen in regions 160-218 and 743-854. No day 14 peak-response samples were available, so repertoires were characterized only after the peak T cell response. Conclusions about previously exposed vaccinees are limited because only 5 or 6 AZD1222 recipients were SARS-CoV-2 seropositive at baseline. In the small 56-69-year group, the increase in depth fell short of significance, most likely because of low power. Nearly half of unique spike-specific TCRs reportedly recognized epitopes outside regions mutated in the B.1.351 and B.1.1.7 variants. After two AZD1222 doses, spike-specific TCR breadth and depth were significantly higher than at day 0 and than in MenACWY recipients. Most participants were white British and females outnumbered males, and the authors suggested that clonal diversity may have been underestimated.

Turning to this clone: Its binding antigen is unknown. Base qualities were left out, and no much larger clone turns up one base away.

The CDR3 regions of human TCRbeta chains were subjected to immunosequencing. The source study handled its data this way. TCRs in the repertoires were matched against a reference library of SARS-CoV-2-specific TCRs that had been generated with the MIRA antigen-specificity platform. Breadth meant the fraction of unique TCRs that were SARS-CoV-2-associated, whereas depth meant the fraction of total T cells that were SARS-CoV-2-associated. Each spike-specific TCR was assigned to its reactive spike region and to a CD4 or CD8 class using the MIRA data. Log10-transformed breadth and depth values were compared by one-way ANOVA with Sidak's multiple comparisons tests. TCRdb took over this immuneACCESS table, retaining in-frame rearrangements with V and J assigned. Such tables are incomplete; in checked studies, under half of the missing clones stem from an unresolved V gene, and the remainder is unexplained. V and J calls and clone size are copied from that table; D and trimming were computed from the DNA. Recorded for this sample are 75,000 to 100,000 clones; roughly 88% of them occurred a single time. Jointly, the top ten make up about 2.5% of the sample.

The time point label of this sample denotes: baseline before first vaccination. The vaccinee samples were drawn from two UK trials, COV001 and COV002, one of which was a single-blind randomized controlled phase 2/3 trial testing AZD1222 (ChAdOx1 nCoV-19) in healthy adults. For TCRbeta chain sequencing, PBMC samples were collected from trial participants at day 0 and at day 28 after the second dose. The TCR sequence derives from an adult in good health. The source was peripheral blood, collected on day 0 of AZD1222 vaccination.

The bases are TGTGCCAGCCCCAAGGGACTAGCGGGGAATCACTCCTACAATGAGCAGTTCTTC. It translates to CASPKGLAGNHSYNEQFF. The V gene is TRBV21-1 and the J gene is TRBJ2-1; the table calls TRBD2, which could not be checked here. TRBV21-1 is a pseudogene segment. The CDR3 runs 18 amino acids, cysteine and phenylalanine included. Of all the DNA, just the CDR3 is kept, 54 bases in frame from base 1.